This TCR beta chain appears in the sequencing data of a study of T cell clonotyping in hematopoietic cell transplantation. Study overall: Cytoreduction preceded collection of pretransplant recipient samples. The study's findings and limits: Few recipient clonotypes overlapped donors; over 95% were de novo at given depth.

Regarding this clone: Its target is unknown.

TCRdb's table, derived via immunoSEQ multiplex PCR, lists solely in-frame clones and lacks some. The sample records around 11,000 clones, under 95% being singletons. Germline V gives CDR1 SQVTM, CDR2 ANQGSEA. Germline trimming cut 4 bases from V and 3 bases from J; bases unmatched to any gene: 1. CDR3 length: 13 residues. Time point specified: recipient sample about 28 days before transplant, after cytoreduction. Recipient blood drawn about 28 days pretransplant and days 30, 100, 180 after. The rearrangement links TRBV29-1 to TRBJ1-5, with 9 bases identical to TRBD1. The material was peripheral blood mononuclear cells, obtained before stem cell transplant. The source of this sequence is a woman aged 40 to 50 with acute myeloid leukemia. Some clones in this sample may be carry-over from other donors' samples. The CDR3 region is CSVGQGDNQPQHF. The CDR3 coding sequence is TGCAGCGTTGGACAGGGGGACAATCAGCCCCAGCATTTT.